The 28 T cell receptor beta chains in this list originate from one sample, sequenced in a study of cytomegalovirus exposure and HLA in healthy donors. The study ran its PCR with 60 Vbeta and 13 Jbeta primers. The protocol was immunoSEQ multiplex PCR, while the TCRdb copy is restricted to in-frame clones and leaves out a portion. The sample includes approximately 200,000 clones, 65% to 80% of them seen just once. The specimen was PBMCs. The receptor set was obtained from a woman aged 25 to 45 in good health and CMV-seropositive.

This chain uses TRBV6-1 with TRBJ2-2; TRBD1 is a possible D gene (5 bases). Trimming shortened V by 4 bases and J by 0 bases, and 6 bases separated the two germline ends. The germline CDR1 and CDR2 sequences are MNHNS and SASEGT. This CDR3 spans 14 amino acids. CDR3 residues: CASSVTANTGELFF. The CDR3 bases are TGTGCCAGCAGTGTGACAGCGAACACCGGGGAGCTGTTTTTT.

The V and J genes are TRBV2 and TRBJ1-1, with a tentative D call TRBD1 (6 bases). The CDR3 has 13 amino acids. From germline, CDR1 is SNHLY and CDR2 FYNNEI. Trimming left V 8 bases short and J 1 base short, with 11 bases between. CDR3 DNA sequence: TGTGCCAGCGTTTCACAGGGGAACACTGAAGCTTTCTTT. Protein: CASVSQGNTEAFF.

The V call is TRBV5-1, the J call TRBJ2-1, with D possibly being TRBD2 (6 bases). Trimming took 6 bases from V and 3 from J, leaving 13 bases between them. This CDR3 has 14 residues. CDR1 and CDR2 from the germline V gene are SGHRS and YFSETQ. CDR3: CASTPGGGYNEQFF. CDR3 in DNA: TGCGCCAGCACCCCCGGGGGTGGCTACAATGAGCAGTTCTTC.

The J gene is TRBJ2-5, the V gene TRBV19, with 10 bases that match TRBD1. This CDR3 comprises 15 residues. Germline V CDR1 and CDR2: LNHDA, SQIVND (reference sequence). V was clipped by 9 bases and J by 4 bases; unmatched bases: 11. The CDR3 loop reads CASRGDRGTTETQYF. The CDR3 nucleotides are TGTGCCAGCCGGGGGGACAGGGGCACGACAGAGACCCAGTACTTC.

The chain couples TRBV27 to TRBJ1-1; D ambiguous. The V gene lost 3 bases and the J gene lost 0 bases, with 11 bases spanning the gap. From germline, CDR1 is MNHEY and CDR2 SMNVEV (reference sequence). This CDR3 is 15 amino acids long. In DNA, the CDR3 is TGTGCCAGCAGTTTGCGAGGGAGTCTGAACACTGAAGCTTTCTTT. Residues: CASSLRGSLNTEAFF.

The chain carries TRBV5-8 and TRBJ2-7, with 11 nucleotides matching TRBD1. Germline V gene lookup returns CDR1 SGHTS and CDR2 YDEGEE. The CDR3 sequence is 15 residues long. J was trimmed by 3 bases and V by 7 bases; bases with no gene match: 9. CDR3 bases: TGTGCCAGCCGAACCCCCGGGACAGGGGGCTACGAGCAGTACTTC. The encoded protein is CASRTPGTGGYEQYF.

The chain has TRBV2 and TRBJ1-2, with D possibly TRBD1 on 5 matching bases. The CDR3 is 14 residues long. Trimming pared 6 bases from V and 5 bases from J, leaving 16 bases between. The germline gives CDR1 SNHLY, CDR2 FYNNEI. CDR3 in amino acids: CASSPTLEGYGYTF. The CDR3, as DNA: TGTGCCAGCAGCCCAACCCTGGAGGGGTATGGCTACACCTTC.

The chain links TRBV4-1 to TRBJ2-4; D perhaps matches TRBD1 (7 bases). The CDR3 length is 16 residues. From germline, CDR1 is MGHRA and CDR2 YSYEKL. V was trimmed by 0 bases and J by 0 bases, leaving 9 bases between them. CDR3 DNA sequence: TGCGCCAGCAGCCAAGATCAGGGGGGAGCCAAAAACATTCAGTACTTC. Its protein is CASSQDQGGAKNIQYF.

The chain employs TRBV27 and TRBJ2-5, with 11 bases aligning to TRBD2. CDR1 is MNHEY and CDR2 is SMNVEV in the germline V gene (reference sequence). After removal of 8 bases from V and 4 bases from J, the junction contained 6 bases not matched to a gene. The CDR3 runs 14 residues. CDR3 bases: TGTGCCAGCCGTTCCGGGACTAGCGGAGAGACCCAGTACTTC. Translation gives CASRSGTSGETQYF.

The rearrangement uses TRBV30 and TRBJ1-1; TRBD1 matches 8 bases. Losses at the gene ends were 4 bases for V and 11 bases for J; bases not matched to a gene: 9. This CDR3 has 12 amino acids. Per germline, CDR1 GTSNPN and CDR2 SVGIG (reference sequence). DNA for the CDR3: TGTGCCTGGACCCCCGGACAGGGATACGCTTTCTTT. It codes for CAWTPGQGYAFF.

The chain employs TRBV5-5 and TRBJ2-7; D not certain. The CDR3 is 15 amino acids. Germline CDR1 and CDR2: SGHKS and YYEKEE (reference sequence). V lost 0 bases, J lost 1 base, and 11 bases lay in between. Here the CDR3 DNA reads TGTGCCAGCAGCTTGGGAGTTCCGGTATCCTACGAGCAGTACTTC. This encodes CASSLGVPVSYEQYF. Full variable domain (missing parts from reference TRBV5-5 and TRBJ2-7): DAGVTQSPTHLIKTRGQQVTLRCSPISGHKSVSWYQQVLGQGPQFIFQYYEKEERGRGNFPDRFSARQFPNYSSELNVNALLLGDSALYLCASSLGVPVSYEQYFGPGTRLTVT.

On this clone itself: The same CDR3 is also encoded by other DNA sequences in this sample. The chain recombines TRBV7-2 with TRBJ2-1, with D possibly matching TRBD2 (5 bases). The CDR3 has 13 amino acids. Germline CDR1 reads SGHTA; CDR2 reads FQGNSA. Trimming cost V 4 bases and J 4 bases, with 8 bases left between them. The CDR3 sequence is CASSSTGYNEQFF. Written as DNA, the CDR3 is TGTGCCAGCAGCTCTACGGGGTACAATGAGCAGTTCTTC. The variable domain in full, completed from reference TRBV7-2 and TRBJ2-1, reads GAGVSQSPSNKVTEKGKDVELRCDPISGHTALYWYRQSLGQGLEFLIYFQGNSAPDKSGLPSDRFSAERTGGSVSTLTIQRTQQEDSAVYLCASSSTGYNEQFFGPGTRLTVL.

The chain couples TRBV7-2 to TRBJ2-7; D might be TRBD1 (5 bases). CDR3 length equals 14 residues. Germline CDR1 SGHTA, CDR2 FQGNSA. Between the trimmed V and J ends, which lost 1 base and 2 bases, there was a span of 9 bases. CDR3 in amino acids: CASSLGQGTYEQYF. The CDR3 DNA is TGTGCCAGCAGCTTAGGTCAGGGAACCTACGAGCAGTACTTC.

This chain links TRBV7-9 with TRBJ1-1, with D perhaps matching TRBD1 (6 bases). The germline gives CDR1 SEHNR, CDR2 FQNEAQ (reference sequence). Trimming removed 4 bases from V and 1 base from J, with 10 bases in between. The CDR3 consists of 14 residues. The CDR3 DNA is TGTGCCAGCAGCTCACAGGGTTGGAACACTGAAGCTTTCTTT. This sequence encodes CASSSQGWNTEAFF.

The chain uses TRBV7-8 and TRBJ2-2, with D maybe TRBD1 (6 bases). Germline lookup yields CDR1 SGHVS and CDR2 FQNEAQ. This CDR3 contains 15 residues. V dropped 6 bases and J dropped 1 base, with 12 bases sitting between them. In DNA form, the CDR3 reads TGTGCCAGCAGAACCGGGACATGGAACACCGGGGAGCTGTTTTTT. This sequence encodes CASRTGTWNTGELFF.

The chain uses TRBV6-5 and TRBJ1-1, with TRBD1 matching over 10 bases. This CDR3 is built from 14 residues. CDR1 MNHEY and CDR2 SVGAGI come from the germline V gene. J gave up 4 bases and V 7 bases, and 6 bases lay outside the gene matches. The CDR3 nucleotides read TGTGCCAGCACCCGGGACAGGGGAGGCACTGAAGCTTTCTTT. Its translation is CASTRDRGGTEAFF.

The rearrangement links TRBV4-1 to TRBJ1-1; the D gene is possibly TRBD1 (5 bases). V shed 0 bases and J shed 1 base, with 18 bases lying between them. This CDR3 is 18 amino acids long. CDR1 is MGHRA and CDR2 is YSYEKL in the germline V gene. CDR3 sequence reads: CASSQDLARGRRNTEAFF. The CDR3 nucleotides are TGCGCCAGCAGCCAAGATTTAGCTAGGGGCAGGAGGAACACTGAAGCTTTCTTT.

The chain recombines TRBV11-2 with TRBJ1-2; 10 bases are a match to TRBD1. Germline CDR1 and CDR2: SGHAT and FQNNGV. With 4 bases clipped from V and 4 bases from J, the junction kept 3 bases outside the gene matches. This CDR3 spans 14 amino acids. In nucleotides, the CDR3 is TGTGCCAGCAGCTGGGACAGGGGATCCTATGGCTACACCTTC. As protein: CASSWDRGSYGYTF.

The genes are TRBV5-1 and TRBJ2-1; a weak D match, TRBD1 (6 bases). CDR1 SGHRS and CDR2 YFSETQ come from the germline V gene. Trimming stripped 3 bases from V and 6 bases from J, with 28 bases between. This CDR3 spans 19 amino acids. CDR3 nucleotides: TGCGCCAGCAGCTCCGGGACATTCAAAGGTTTAACTTTATTCAATGAGCAGTTCTTC. It yields the protein CASSSGTFKGLTLFNEQFF.

The V and J genes are TRBV6-6 and TRBJ1-6; unclear D gene. CDR1 is MNHNY and CDR2 is SVGAGI in the germline V gene (reference sequence). The CDR3 runs to 14 residues. The V end was cut by 4 bases, the J end by 7 bases, with 11 bases between. The CDR3: CASSSIVNNSPLHF. CDR3 in DNA: TGTGCCAGCAGTTCGATAGTTAACAATTCACCCCTCCACTTT.

This clone was seen once. V gene TRBV4-1 combines with J gene TRBJ2-7, with D possibly TRBD1 on 6 matching bases. The CDR3 contains 13 residues. Germline CDR1 MGHRA, CDR2 YSYEKL. The V gene lost 5 bases and the J gene lost 2 bases, with 10 bases spanning the gap. CDR3 residues: CASSSPGAYEQYF. The CDR3 region has the DNA TGCGCCAGCAGCTCACCAGGGGCCTACGAGCAGTACTTC.

CDR3 amino acids: CSAAGLAGAGELFF. In nucleotides, the CDR3 is TGCAGCGCCGCAGGGCTAGCGGGAGCCGGGGAGCTGTTTTTT. The genes are TRBV29-1 and TRBJ2-2; TRBD2 aligns across 10 bases. V shed 7 bases, J shed 6 bases, and the junction held 8 bases outside the gene matches. Germline loops: CDR1 SQVTM, CDR2 ANQGSEA. The length of the CDR3 is 14 residues.

The chain uses TRBV4-1 and TRBJ1-2; the D is unclear. The V gene lost 5 bases and the J gene lost 2 bases, with 12 bases spanning the gap. Germline assignment: CDR1 MGHRA and CDR2 YSYEKL. CDR3 length: 14 residues. The CDR3 DNA sequence: TGCGCCAGCAGCAAGGCGGCAGTAAACTATGGCTACACCTTC. Its protein product is CASSKAAVNYGYTF.

V usage is TRBV2 and J usage is TRBJ2-5, with no clear D. Trimming cost V 4 bases and J 0 bases, with 9 bases left between them. This CDR3 has 14 residues. Looked up from germline, CDR1 is SNHLY and CDR2 is FYNNEI. CDR3 sequence reads: CASSVHRDQETQYF. CDR3 sequence (DNA): TGTGCCAGCAGTGTGCACCGGGACCAAGAGACCCAGTACTTC.

This chain joins TRBV11-3 and TRBJ1-1; 7 bases are shared with TRBD1. The germline V gene has CDR1 SGHNT and CDR2 YENEEA. The J segment lost 0 bases and the V segment lost 4 bases, leaving 5 bases of the junction unmatched. The CDR3 length is 15 residues. This CDR3 is CASSSRQGVNTEAFF. The CDR3 DNA reads TGTGCCAGCAGCTCAAGACAGGGAGTGAACACTGAAGCTTTCTTT.

This clone showed up just a few times. The chain is built from TRBV29-1 and TRBJ2-3; TRBD1 matches 8 bases. Germline V gene data show CDR1 as SQVTM and CDR2 as ANQGSEA. The ends lost 7 bases at V and 1 base at J; junction bases unmatched: 10. The CDR3 runs to 15 residues. The CDR3 bases are TGCAGCGCCTCCACAGGGGGTATGGGCACAGATACGCAGTATTTT. It codes for CSASTGGMGTDTQYF.

The rearrangement uses TRBV5-4 and TRBJ1-1; D gene unclear. The CDR3 is made up of 14 amino acids. Germline V CDR1 and CDR2: SGHNT, YYREEE (reference sequence). V shed 2 bases and J shed 1 base, with 9 bases lying between them. CDR3 region: CASSFLPGNTEAFF. The DNA of the CDR3 is TGTGCCAGCAGCTTTCTTCCGGGGAACACTGAAGCTTTCTTT. The full variable domain, in which reference TRBV5-4 and TRBJ1-1 provide the parts outside the CDR3, is ETGVTQSPTHLIKTRGQQVTLRCSSQSGHNTVSWYQQALGQGPQFIFQYYREEENGRGNFPPRFSGLQFPNYSSELNVNALELDDSALYLCASSFLPGNTEAFFGQGTRLTVV.

The chain couples TRBV10-3 to TRBJ1-1; D ambiguous. CDR1 and CDR2 from the germline V gene are ENHRY and SYGVKD. The CDR3 totals 12 residues. Trimming took 4 bases from V and 0 from J, leaving 3 bases between them. The CDR3 sequence: CAISAMNTEAFF. Here the CDR3 DNA reads TGTGCCATCAGTGCAATGAACACTGAAGCTTTCTTT.